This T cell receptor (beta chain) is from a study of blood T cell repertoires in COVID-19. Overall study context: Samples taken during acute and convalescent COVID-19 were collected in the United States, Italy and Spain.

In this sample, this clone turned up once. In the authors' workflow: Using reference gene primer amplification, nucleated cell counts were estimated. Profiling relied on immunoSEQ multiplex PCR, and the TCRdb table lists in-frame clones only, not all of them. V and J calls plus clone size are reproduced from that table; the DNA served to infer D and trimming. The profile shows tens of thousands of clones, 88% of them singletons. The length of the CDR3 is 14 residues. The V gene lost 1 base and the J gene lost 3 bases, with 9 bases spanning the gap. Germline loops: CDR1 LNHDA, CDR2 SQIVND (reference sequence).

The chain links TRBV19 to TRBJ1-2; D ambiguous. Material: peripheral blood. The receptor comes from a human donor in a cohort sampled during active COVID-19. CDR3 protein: CASSIGSFDYGYTF. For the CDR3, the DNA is TGTGCCAGTAGTATAGGGAGTTTCGACTATGGCTACACCTTC.